The sequence of this T cell receptor (beta chain) was determined in a study of PD-1 blockade in mismatch repair-deficient tumors. Profiled with immunoSEQ multiplex PCR; TCRdb holds only in-frame clones, not every one. Among approximately 130,000 clones listed, approximately 90% were seen once. Unmatched junction bases numbered 8, after V lost 1 base and J lost 0 bases. Germline V gene data show CDR1 as SGHNT and CDR2 as YYREEE (reference sequence). The CDR3 runs to 18 residues. The chain recombines TRBV5-4 with TRBJ2-1, with 9 bases matching TRBD2. The receptor comes from an adult with mismatch repair-deficient cancer. The sequences come from peripheral blood, collected 44 weeks after starting pembrolizumab. The CDR3 sequence: CASSLLTSGLSSYNEQFF. The CDR3 nucleotides are TGTGCCAGCAGCTTGTTGACTAGCGGCCTTTCCTCCTACAATGAGCAGTTCTTC.